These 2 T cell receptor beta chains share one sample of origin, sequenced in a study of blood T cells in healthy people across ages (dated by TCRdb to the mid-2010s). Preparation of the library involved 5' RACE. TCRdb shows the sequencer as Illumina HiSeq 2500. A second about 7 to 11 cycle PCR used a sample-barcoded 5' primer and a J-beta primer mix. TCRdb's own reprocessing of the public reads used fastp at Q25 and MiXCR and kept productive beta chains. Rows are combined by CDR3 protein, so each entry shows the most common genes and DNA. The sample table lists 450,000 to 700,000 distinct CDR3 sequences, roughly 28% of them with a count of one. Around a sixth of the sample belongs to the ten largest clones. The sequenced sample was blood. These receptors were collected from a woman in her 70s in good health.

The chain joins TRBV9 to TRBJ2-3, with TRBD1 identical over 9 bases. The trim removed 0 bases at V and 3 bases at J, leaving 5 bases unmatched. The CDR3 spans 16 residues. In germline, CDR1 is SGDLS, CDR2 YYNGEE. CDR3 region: CASSVATGGETDTQYF. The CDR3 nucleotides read TGTGCCAGCAGCGTAGCTACAGGGGGCGAGACAGATACGCAGTATTTT.

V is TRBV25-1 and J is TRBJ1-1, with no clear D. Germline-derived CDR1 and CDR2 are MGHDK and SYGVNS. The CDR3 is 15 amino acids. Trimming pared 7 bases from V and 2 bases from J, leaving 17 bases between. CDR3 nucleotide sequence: TGTGCCAGCACCCGAACCGCGGGGTTTAACACTGAAGCTTTCTTT. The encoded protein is CASTRTAGFNTEAFF.